The 28 T cell receptor beta chains listed next were all sequenced from one sample in a study of read filtering for tumor transcriptome and immune sequencing. From roughly 390 ng of RNA, a library with molecular barcoded alpha/delta and beta/gamma adaptors was made. TCRdb fed the reads into MiXCR, producing one record per CDR3 protein. The table lists around 130,000 distinct CDR3 sequences, about 13% of them singletons. Specimen: a population of CD138-negative cells sorted from bone marrow. The receptors were gathered from a donor over 35 with multiple myeloma.

This clonotype was detected many times. The rearrangement links TRBV20-1 to TRBJ2-5, with D perhaps TRBD1 or TRBD2 (6 bases each). Trimming took off 1 base at V and 5 bases at J, with 14 bases between the two ends. The CDR3 has 14 residues. Germline V gives CDR1 DFQATT, CDR2 SNEGSKA (reference sequence). CDR3 nucleotides: TGCAGTGCTAGAGTAACGGGGGCGCGGGAGACCCAGTACTTC. This codes for CSARVTGARETQYF.

This clonotype was seen at least ten times. The chain combines TRBV4-3 with TRBJ2-1, with 8 nucleotides matching TRBD2. J lost 0 bases, V lost 3 bases, and 4 bases had no gene match. Germline V CDR1 and CDR2: LGHNA, YSLEER. The CDR3 length is 16 residues. DNA of the CDR3: TGCGCCAGCAGCCATATAGCGGGATCCTCCTACAATGAGCAGTTCTTC. Its protein product is CASSHIAGSSYNEQFF.

This chain links TRBV5-1 with TRBJ2-1; TRBD2 agrees at 7 bases. CDR1 and CDR2 from the germline V gene are SGHRS and YFSETQ. This CDR3 has 15 residues. V lost 2 bases to trimming and J lost 4 bases; unmatched junction nucleotides: 6. The CDR3 DNA is TGCGCCAGCAGCTTCGAGCGGGGCCTTTACAATGAGCAGTTCTTC. Translation: CASSFERGLYNEQFF.

A word on this clonotype: A much larger clone is a single base away; this may be a read error. The rearrangement uses TRBV20-1 and TRBJ1-1; no reliable D call. Looked up from germline, CDR1 is DFQATT and CDR2 is SNEGSKA (reference sequence). The CDR3 sequence is 13 residues long. In DNA form, the CDR3 reads TGCAGTGCTAGCCTAGACATCCCCACTGGAGCTTTCTTT. This sequence encodes CSASLDIPTGAFF.

This clonotype was recorded many times. The chain joins TRBV20-1 to TRBJ1-1; 7 nucleotides line up with TRBD1. CDR3 size: 12 residues. From germline, CDR1 is DFQATT and CDR2 SNEGSKA (reference sequence). CDR3: CSSTGENTEAFF. The DNA of the CDR3 is TGCAGCTCAACAGGGGAGAACACTGAAGCTTTCTTT.

This clonotype was observed a handful of times. The chain employs TRBV4-1 and TRBJ2-7; D is uncertain. The CDR3 totals 14 residues. The V and J ends lost 4 bases and 0 bases respectively, with 10 bases between them. Per the germline V gene, CDR1 is MGHRA and CDR2 is YSYEKL. CDR3 DNA: TGCGCCAGCAGCCCCTACCGTAGCTCCTACGAGCAGTACTTC. Amino acids: CASSPYRSSYEQYF.

In this sample, this clonotype turned up a few times. The V call is TRBV10-3, the J call TRBJ2-3; 8 bases align to TRBD2. CDR1 ENHRY and CDR2 SYGVKD come from the germline V gene. With 4 bases clipped from V and 6 bases from J, the junction kept 12 bases outside the gene matches. This CDR3 has 16 residues. The CDR3 reads CAISGGGSGTSDTQYF. The CDR3 DNA is TGTGCCATCAGTGGCGGAGGTAGCGGGACCTCGGATACGCAGTATTTT.

This chain links TRBV20-1 with TRBJ2-1; 15 bases agree with TRBD2. The CDR3 length is 17 residues. V dropped 1 base and J dropped 4; count of bases not matched to a gene: 5. From germline, CDR1 is DFQATT and CDR2 SNEGSKA (reference sequence). The CDR3 DNA sequence: TGCAGTGCTAGAGGGACTAGCGGGAGGGCCCTTTACAATGAGCAGTTCTTC. Protein: CSARGTSGRALYNEQFF.

The chain couples TRBV6-5 to TRBJ2-3; 9 nucleotides line up with TRBD1. The CDR3 sequence is 15 residues long. Unmatched junction bases numbered 6, after V lost 6 bases and J lost 2 bases. CDR1 MNHEY and CDR2 SVGAGI come from the germline V gene. The CDR3 protein is CASSQTGGNTDTQYF. CDR3 DNA: TGTGCCAGCAGCCAGACAGGGGGAAACACAGATACGCAGTATTTT.

The sample holds a few counts of this clonotype. The rearrangement uses TRBV12-3 or TRBV12-4 and TRBJ2-3, with 10 positions matching TRBD2. Losses at the gene ends were 1 base for V and 6 bases for J; bases not matched to a gene: 13. The CDR3 contains 18 residues. CDR3 residues: CASSLEALAGVGADTQYF. CDR3 DNA: TGTGCCAGCAGTTTAGAGGCCCTAGCGGGAGTGGGGGCGGATACGCAGTATTTT.

This clonotype was seen many times. V gene TRBV12-3 or TRBV12-4 combines with J gene TRBJ2-3; TRBD2 is a possible D gene (6 bases). V was trimmed by 2 bases and J by 4 bases, leaving 10 bases between them. The CDR3 consists of 14 residues. The CDR3: CASSLLGSADTQYF. The CDR3 bases are TGTGCCAGCAGTTTACTCGGGAGTGCAGATACGCAGTATTTT.

This clonotype was counted many times. The chain carries TRBV20-1 and TRBJ2-1; the D call may be TRBD1 or TRBD2 (5 bases each). V was clipped by 3 bases and J by 10 bases, with 19 bases between them. Germline values: CDR1 DFQATT, CDR2 SNEGSKA (reference sequence). The CDR3 covers 14 residues. The CDR3 DNA is TGCAGTGCTAGGCCTGCGGGCCAGGGCCGGGAGCAGTTCTTC. Its protein product is CSARPAGQGREQFF.

The gene calls are TRBV3-1 and TRBJ2-7, with D perhaps matching TRBD1 (5 bases). CDR1 LGHDT and CDR2 YNNKEL come from the germline V gene (reference sequence). Trimming took 1 base from V and 9 from J, leaving 10 bases between them. This CDR3 region has 12 residues. The CDR3 region is CASSQGWGGQYF. The CDR3, as DNA: TGTGCCAGCAGCCAAGGATGGGGCGGGCAGTACTTC.

This clonotype was detected a few times. This rearrangement joins TRBV5-1 to TRBJ2-6; D is possibly TRBD2 (6 bases). The CDR3 spans 17 residues. CDR1 is SGHRS and CDR2 is YFSETQ in the germline V gene. V lost 1 base, J lost 2 bases, and 13 bases lay in between. CDR3 loop: CASSLNYGGAGANVLTF. As DNA, the CDR3 is TGCGCCAGCAGCTTGAATTATGGAGGGGCTGGGGCCAACGTCCTGACTTTC.

This clonotype was counted many times. The CDR3 DNA follows: TGCAGTGCTAGAGATCGGGTGGCGGGGAACTACAATGAGCAGTTCTTC. This gives the protein CSARDRVAGNYNEQFF. The V and J genes are TRBV20-1 and TRBJ2-1, with TRBD2 as a possible D gene (6 bases). The germline V gene has CDR1 DFQATT and CDR2 SNEGSKA (reference sequence). The CDR3 has 16 amino acids. Between the trimmed V and J ends, which lost 0 bases and 3 bases, there was a span of 15 bases.

This clonotype appeared many times. J is TRBJ1-1 and V is TRBV12-3 or TRBV12-4, with 9 bases fitting TRBD1. The CDR3 contains 13 residues. Unmatched junction bases numbered 1, after V lost 4 bases and J lost 4 bases. CDR3 sequence reads: CASSWTGATEAFF. CDR3 nucleotide sequence: TGTGCCAGCAGTTGGACAGGGGCCACTGAAGCTTTCTTT.

V usage is TRBV24-1 and J usage is TRBJ2-1; TRBD2 aligns across 8 bases. V lost 0 bases to trimming and J lost 4 bases; unmatched junction nucleotides: 10. There are 18 residues in the CDR3. CDR1 and CDR2 (germline): KGHDR, SFDVKD. The CDR3 spells CATSDLPGGTRRYNEQFF. As DNA, the CDR3 is TGTGCCACCAGTGATTTGCCCGGGGGGACTAGACGGTACAATGAGCAGTTCTTC.

The J gene is TRBJ1-2, the V gene TRBV30; 8 bases agree with TRBD1. Germline V gene lookup returns CDR1 GTSNPN and CDR2 SVGIG (reference sequence). The CDR3 length is 14 residues. The trim removed 0 bases at V and 2 bases at J, leaving 2 bases unmatched. The CDR3 DNA sequence: TGTGCCTGGAGTGTATCAGGGGGCAACTATGGCTACACCTTC. Protein sequence: CAWSVSGGNYGYTF.

The table lists this clonotype with many counts. The chain uses TRBV6-6 and TRBJ1-2, with 10 bases that match TRBD1. Trimming removed 4 bases from V and 8 bases from J; junction bases left unmatched: 7. This CDR3 comprises 14 residues. CDR1 MNHNY and CDR2 SVGAGI come from the germline V gene (reference sequence). The CDR3 DNA reads as TGTGCCAGCAGTTTTCTGACAGGGGGCTGGGGCTACACCTTC. Translation: CASSFLTGGWGYTF.

This clonotype has more than one count but fewer than ten. A much larger clone sits a single nucleotide away, making a read error possible. This rearrangement joins TRBV13 to TRBJ2-2; maybe TRBD2 (6 bases). Germline CDR1 reads PRHDT; CDR2 reads FYEKMQ (reference sequence). This CDR3 has 11 amino acids. The CDR3 loop is CASSLTGGLFF. CDR3 nucleotide sequence: TGTGCCAGCAGCTTGACCGGGGGGCTGTTTTTT.

This clonotype was counted at least ten times. The chain joins TRBV11-1 to TRBJ2-1; the match to TRBD2 covers 9 bases. The CDR3 consists of 15 residues. Looked up from germline, CDR1 is SGHAT and CDR2 is FQDESV (reference sequence). V lost 5 bases to trimming and J lost 8 bases; unmatched junction nucleotides: 10. CDR3 loop: CASSPLVAGAYEQFF. Written as DNA, the CDR3 is TGTGCCAGCAGCCCCTTGGTAGCGGGAGCCTATGAGCAGTTCTTC. Full variable domain (remainder filled in from reference TRBV11-1 and TRBJ2-1): EAEVAQSPRYKITEKSQAVAFWCDPISGHATLYWYRQILGQGPELLVQFQDESVVDDSQLPKDRFSAERLKGVDSTLKIQPAELGDSAMYLCASSPLVAGAYEQFFGPGTRLTVL.

This clonotype has at least ten counts. The rearrangement joins TRBV4-3 to TRBJ2-3; 9 bases agree with TRBD1. This CDR3 comprises 16 residues. Germline-derived CDR1 and CDR2 are LGHNA and YSLEER. V shed 3 bases and J 5 bases; nucleotides not matched to a gene: 9. In DNA form, the CDR3 reads TGCGCCAGCAGCCAGGGACGACAGGGGGTAAGAGATACGCAGTATTTT. This sequence encodes CASSQGRQGVRDTQYF.

Many counts were recorded for this clonotype. The genes are TRBV7-9 and TRBJ2-5, with D unclear. V was shortened by 1 base and J by 4 bases, with 10 bases between the two germline ends. The germline V gene has CDR1 SEHNR and CDR2 FQNEAQ (reference sequence). The length of the CDR3 is 14 residues. CDR3 DNA: TGTGCCAGCAGCTTAGTGTCGCAGCCAGAGACCCAGTACTTC. Amino acid sequence: CASSLVSQPETQYF.

The table lists this clonotype with many counts. The CDR3 sequence: CASSSGRGPGSRFF. The CDR3 nucleotides read TGTGCCAGCAGTAGCGGGAGAGGGCCTGGGTCTCGGTTCTTC. The chain has TRBV2 and TRBJ2-1; 8 nucleotides align to TRBD2. J gave up 15 bases and V 5 bases, and 15 bases lay outside the gene matches. The germline V gene encodes CDR1 SNHLY and CDR2 FYNNEI. The CDR3 consists of 14 residues.

This clonotype was counted ten times or more. This chain joins TRBV10-3 and TRBJ2-3; 10 bases align to TRBD1. The CDR3 spans 17 residues. The germline gives CDR1 ENHRY, CDR2 SYGVKD. The trim removed 10 bases at V and 1 base at J, leaving 14 bases unmatched. The CDR3 sequence is CATLTSGTGARTDTQYF. DNA of the CDR3: TGTGCCACCCTAACCTCCGGGACAGGGGCGCGCACAGATACGCAGTATTTT.

This clonotype has a count of ten or more. The V and J genes are TRBV4-3 and TRBJ2-3; TRBD2 matches at 7 bases. The CDR3 runs 17 residues. The trim removed 0 bases at V and 3 bases at J, leaving 9 bases unmatched. Germline lookup yields CDR1 LGHNA and CDR2 YSLEER. The CDR3 is CASSQDREVAVTDTQYF. CDR3 in DNA: TGCGCCAGCAGCCAAGACCGGGAGGTAGCAGTTACAGATACGCAGTATTTT.

This clonotype was counted ten times or more. The chain employs TRBV12-5 and TRBJ2-1; 7 bases agree with TRBD2. V shed 7 bases and J 6 bases; nucleotides not matched to a gene: 12. The CDR3 covers 15 residues. CDR1 is LGHNT and CDR2 is FRNRAP in the germline V gene. CDR3 bases: TGTGCTAGTGTCCCGGGAGGTAGGCTTTCCAATGAGCAGTTCTTC. Amino acid sequence: CASVPGGRLSNEQFF.

On this clonotype itself: A much larger clone is a single base away; this may be a read error. This chain joins TRBV19 and TRBJ2-5; a weak D match, TRBD2 (5 bases). The V gene lost 7 bases and the J gene lost 5 bases, with 17 bases spanning the gap. This CDR3 spans 14 amino acids. The germline V gene encodes CDR1 LNHDA and CDR2 SQIVND (reference sequence). The CDR3 DNA sequence: TGTGCCAGTACTCACCGGGGTCGGACGGAGACCCAGTACTTC. It yields the protein CASTHRGRTETQYF.